The 16 T cell receptor beta chains presented below share a single source sample, sequenced in a study of breast tumors, draining lymph nodes, adjacent tissues. Breast cancer patients provided tissue from their axillary draining lymph nodes. TCRdb reprocessed the multiplex PCR reads with MiXCR, giving one entry per CDR3 protein. The top ten clones hold about 1.4% of a sample with more than 200,000 distinct CDR3 sequences, about 30% of them seen once. Sequencing used axillary lymph node tissue. These receptors all come from a female donor with breast cancer. Some clones in this sample may be carry-over from other donors' samples.

This clonotype has at least ten counts. This chain uses TRBV28 with TRBJ1-5, with D perhaps TRBD1 (6 bases). V was pared by 6 bases and J by 5 bases, with 14 bases between. CDR3 length equals 14 residues. The germline V gene encodes CDR1 MDHEN and CDR2 SYDVKM. In DNA, the CDR3 is TGTGCCAGCAGCCCGGGGGGGCAGTATCAGCCCCAGCATTTT. Translation: CASSPGGQYQPQHF.

At least ten counts were recorded for this clonotype. The rearrangement joins TRBV7-2 to TRBJ2-7; no firm D call. V was clipped by 4 bases and J by 4 bases, with 11 bases between them. The germline gives CDR1 SGHTA, CDR2 FQGNSA. The CDR3 sequence is 13 residues long. This CDR3 is CASSYEPTYEQYF. Here the CDR3 DNA reads TGTGCCAGCAGCTACGAGCCGACATACGAGCAGTACTTC.

This clonotype was observed a few times. The rearrangement uses TRBV6-1 and TRBJ2-1; 10 nucleotides line up with TRBD2. Looked up from germline, CDR1 is MNHNS and CDR2 is SASEGT. This CDR3 is built from 19 residues. Trimming took 0 bases from V and 3 from J; bases not matched to a gene: 11. The CDR3 reads CASSEASLILAGDYNEQFF. CDR3 nucleotides: TGTGCCAGCAGTGAAGCTTCGCTGATTCTAGCGGGAGACTACAATGAGCAGTTCTTC.

This clonotype occurred many times. The rearrangement uses TRBV20-1 and TRBJ2-5, with D maybe TRBD2 (6 bases). Germline V gene lookup returns CDR1 DFQATT and CDR2 SNEGSKA (reference sequence). The CDR3 length is 19 residues. V lost 2 bases and J 5 bases, leaving 30 bases between the germline ends. The CDR3, as DNA: TGCAGTGCTAGAATTCACGGAACTAGCCCCGGTTGGGCAATGGAGACCCAGTACTTC. This sequence encodes CSARIHGTSPGWAMETQYF.

The sample holds a few counts of this clonotype. V usage is TRBV4-2 and J usage is TRBJ1-3, with D tentatively TRBD1 (6 bases). There are 16 residues in the CDR3. Germline CDR1 LGHNA, CDR2 YNFKEQ. The ends were cut back, 1 base at V and 0 bases at J, with 10 bases in the middle. The CDR3 DNA follows: TGTGCCAGCAGCCAAGTCACACAGGGCTCTGGAAACACCATATATTTT. Translating gives CASSQVTQGSGNTIYF.

This clonotype appeared many times. The chain uses TRBV7-9 and TRBJ1-2; a possible D gene is TRBD1 (6 bases). The CDR3 length is 14 residues. Germline CDR1 is SEHNR and CDR2 is FQNEAQ (reference sequence). Trimming stripped 5 bases from V and 2 bases from J, with 12 bases between. This CDR3 reads CASSLGGANYGYTF. CDR3 coding DNA: TGTGCCAGCAGCCTAGGGGGGGCGAACTATGGCTACACCTTC.

This clonotype was observed a few times. A much larger clone differs by one base, so this may be a read error. The chain employs TRBV7-3 and TRBJ2-3; 9 nucleotides align to TRBD1. This CDR3 comprises 17 residues. The germline V gene encodes CDR1 SGHTA and CDR2 FQGTGA. CDR3 DNA sequence: TGTGCCAGCAGCTTACCCCGGGACAGGGAAGGGACAGATCCGCAGTATTTT. Translating gives CASSLPRDREGTDPQYF.

This chain connects TRBV20-1 to TRBJ2-6; no firm D call. CDR1 DFQATT and CDR2 SNEGSKA come from the germline V gene (reference sequence). There are 15 residues in the CDR3. Trimming removed 0 bases from V and 4 bases from J, with 10 bases in between. In DNA, the CDR3 is TGCAGTGCTAGAGAAGGTCAAGCGGGGGCCAACGTCCTGACTTTC. The encoded protein is CSAREGQAGANVLTF.

This chain links TRBV29-1 with TRBJ1-3, with D maybe TRBD1 (5 bases). The CDR3 totals 14 residues. Trimming pared 4 bases from V and 2 bases from J, leaving 12 bases between. The germline CDR1 and CDR2 sequences are SQVTM and ANQGSEA. The CDR3 coding sequence is TGCAGCGTTGGGGGGTCGGGGGCTGGAAACACCATATATTTT. This translates into CSVGGSGAGNTIYF.

V and J are TRBV24-1 and TRBJ2-7; D is perhaps TRBD1 (6 bases). The CDR3 runs 15 residues. Germline loops: CDR1 KGHDR, CDR2 SFDVKD. Trimming took 4 bases from V and 5 from J, leaving 17 bases between them. This CDR3 is CATSESQTGLNEQYF. The CDR3 DNA sequence: TGTGCCACCAGTGAGTCCCAAACAGGGCTCAACGAGCAGTACTTC.

In regard to this clonotype: The CDR3 ends on some other residue instead of the conserved phenylalanine or tryptophan, so this is likely a read error. The chain recombines TRBV11-3 with TRBJ1-1; D ambiguous. With 0 bases removed from V and 4 bases from J, the gap between germline ends came to 12 bases. Looked up from germline, CDR1 is SGHNT and CDR2 is YENEEA. This CDR3 comprises 15 residues. CDR3 nucleotide sequence: TGTGCCAGCAGCTTAGATGCAGGTGCGGGCACTGAAGCTTTCTTG. Encoded protein: CASSLDAGAGTEAFL.

Many counts were recorded for this clonotype. The V call is TRBV7-9, the J call TRBJ2-1; a weak D match, TRBD2 (5 bases). CDR1 is SEHNR and CDR2 is FQNEAQ in the germline V gene (reference sequence). Trimming took off 7 bases at V and 8 bases at J, with 18 bases between the two ends. This CDR3 contains 14 residues. CDR3 sequence (DNA): TGTGCCAGCACCCCCTTGGGCGCCGGGGATGAGCAGTTCTTC. It specifies CASTPLGAGDEQFF. The whole variable domain, filled in from reference TRBV7-9 and TRBJ2-1, reads DTGVSQNPRHKITKRGQNVTFRCDPISEHNRLYWYRQTLGQGPEFLTYFQNEAQLEKSRLLSDRFSAERPKGSFSTLEIQRTEQGDSAMYLCASTPLGAGDEQFFGPGTRLTVL.

The chain couples TRBV20-1 to TRBJ2-7; TRBD2 is a possible D gene (6 bases). Germline CDR1 DFQATT, CDR2 SNEGSKA (reference sequence). This CDR3 region has 17 residues. With 4 bases removed from V and 5 bases from J, the gap between germline ends came to 27 bases. This chain's CDR3 is CSATDTWGLEGRHEQYF. CDR3 nucleotides: TGCAGTGCTACAGACACTTGGGGACTTGAGGGGAGGCACGAGCAGTACTTC.

This clonotype was recorded at least ten times. The chain has TRBV6-2 or TRBV6-3 and TRBJ2-3; D is uncertain. Germline V CDR1 and CDR2: MNHEY, SVGEGT. Between the trimmed V and J ends, which lost 2 bases and 0 bases, there was a span of 9 bases. The length of the CDR3 is 15 residues. CDR3 in amino acids: CASSYVSRSTDTQYF. The CDR3 DNA reads as TGTGCCAGCAGTTACGTTTCGCGGAGCACAGATACGCAGTATTTT.

This chain uses TRBV5-1 with TRBJ2-3; no definite D call. The germline gives CDR1 SGHRS, CDR2 YFSETQ. V shed 1 base and J shed 11 bases, with 20 bases lying between them. The CDR3 consists of 15 residues. The CDR3 spells CASSLIAGSGNEQYF. Here the CDR3 DNA reads TGCGCCAGCAGCTTGATAGCAGGATCGGGTAATGAGCAGTATTTT.

This clonotype was observed at least ten times. This chain joins TRBV9 and TRBJ2-7; 10 nucleotides line up with TRBD2. Per germline, CDR1 SGDLS and CDR2 YYNGEE. The CDR3 totals 17 residues. Trimming at V came to 1 base and at J to 7 bases, leaving 14 bases not matched to a gene. The CDR3 region is CASSVNPNLAGVGEQYF. The CDR3 bases are TGTGCCAGCAGCGTAAACCCTAATCTAGCGGGAGTTGGGGAGCAGTACTTC.